This paragraph covers one T cell receptor beta chain sequence. Its antigen is unknown. Time point noted: week 23, last vaccination. With topical imiquimod, each dose of the vaccine consisted of 300 ug of mutant IDH1 20-mer peptide. Germline assignment: CDR1 SQVTM and CDR2 ANQGSEA. Trimming removed 5 bases at V and 9 bases at J, with 8 bases between. This CDR3 has 10 residues. This sample stems from a study of a mutant IDH1 vaccine in newly diagnosed glioma. Study as a whole: First vaccine doses came 4-6 weeks after radiotherapy alone, or with temozolomide cycles. Those enrolled had earlier been treated with radiotherapy, temozolomide, or both, mostly both.

The table came from immunoSEQ multiplex PCR; TCRdb's copy has only in-frame clones and leaves some out. The sample lists tens of thousands of clones; about 88% were seen once. The clonotype was recovered from a man between 25 and 39 years old with glioma. Material: PBMCs, obtained from a glioma patient whose treatment included an IDH1 peptide vaccine. This chain links TRBV29-1 with TRBJ2-1; no clear D. CDR3 nucleotides: TGCAGCGTTAGCGACTTTGAGCAGTTCTTC. It encodes CSVSDFEQFF.